The subject of this entry is one T cell receptor beta chain. This sample was taken from a study of monozygotic twins with inflammatory bowel disease. TCRdb re-called the 5' RACE reads and catalogs CDR3 proteins one per entry, DNA excluded. Its table records 350,000 to 500,000 distinct CDR3 sequences. Investigators extracted total RNA from whole blood and did not sort T cells. The CDR3 extends over 14 amino acids. CDR1 and CDR2 (germline): SEHNR, FQNEAQ (reference sequence). The sample comprised blood. The sequence was obtained from a human donor with ulcerative colitis or Crohn's disease, or a healthy co-twin of an affected twin (not recorded which). The chain links TRBV7-9 to TRBJ2-2. This CDR3 is CASSLRPNTGELFF.